The next 8 T cell receptor beta chains were all read from a single sample in a study of early T cells in non-severe SARS-CoV-2 infection. TCRdb re-called the 5' RACE reads through MiXCR, storing one row per CDR3 protein. The sample records 50,000 to 75,000 distinct CDR3 sequences, approximately 6.1% being singletons. Source: whole blood, taken at baseline. The receptor set was obtained from an adult who was a healthcare worker with PCR-confirmed SARS-CoV-2 infection or an uninfected control (not recorded which).

This clonotype has at least ten counts. The chain links TRBV7-8 to TRBJ2-3; 8 nucleotides match TRBD1. With 5 bases clipped from V and 2 bases from J, the junction kept 12 bases outside the gene matches. This CDR3 region has 17 residues. Germline V CDR1 and CDR2: SGHVS, FQNEAQ. As DNA, the CDR3 is TGTGCCAGCAGCCCAATCCCTACAGGGGGAAACACAGATACGCAGTATTTT. It is translated as CASSPIPTGGNTDTQYF.

The table lists this clonotype with many counts. The chain couples TRBV24-1 to TRBJ2-1; D remains unclear. Germline lookup yields CDR1 KGHDR and CDR2 SFDVKD. V dropped 2 bases and J dropped 3 bases, with 7 bases sitting between them. The CDR3 is 14 residues long. CDR3 bases: TGTGCCACCAGTGATTCTAGGGTCTACAATGAGCAGTTCTTC. Translating it yields CATSDSRVYNEQFF.

This clonotype was observed at least ten times. This chain joins TRBV12-3 or TRBV12-4 and TRBJ2-3; TRBD1 matches at 8 bases. Unmatched junction bases numbered 10, after V lost 6 bases and J lost 2 bases. The CDR3 has 16 residues. The CDR3, as DNA: TGTGCCAGCAGAGCCTACGGGACAGGACACACAGATACGCAGTATTTT. As protein: CASRAYGTGHTDTQYF.

This clonotype has more than one count but fewer than ten. The CDR3 reads CASSSEMTGGSPLHF. CDR3 nucleotide sequence: TGTGCCAGCAGCTCGGAAATGACAGGGGGATCACCCCTCCACTTT. The chain uses TRBV5-4 and TRBJ1-6, with 9 bases lining up with TRBD1. Germline V CDR1 and CDR2: SGHNT, YYREEE (reference sequence). J was trimmed by 10 bases and V by 3 bases; bases with no gene match: 8. CDR3 length: 15 amino acids.

This clonotype was found many times. The chain links TRBV5-6 to TRBJ2-3, with 7 bases fitting TRBD1. CDR3 length: 14 amino acids. Germline loops: CDR1 SGHDT, CDR2 YYEEEE. J lost 6 bases, V lost 4 bases, and 8 bases had no gene match. CDR3 residues: CASSLTQGRDTQYF. The CDR3 region has the DNA TGTGCCAGCAGCCTGACACAGGGGCGGGATACGCAGTATTTT.

This clonotype showed up many times. V is TRBV28 and J is TRBJ2-7; a possible D gene is TRBD1 (6 bases). The CDR3 contains 13 residues. Trimming pared 4 bases from V and 3 bases from J, leaving 10 bases between. The germline gives CDR1 MDHEN, CDR2 SYDVKM. The CDR3 sequence is CASSSLDSYEQYF. The CDR3 DNA reads TGTGCCAGCAGTTCTCTGGACAGCTACGAGCAGTACTTC.

There are a few counts of this clonotype. V and J are TRBV3-1 and TRBJ1-2; no firm D call. The germline V gene has CDR1 LGHDT and CDR2 YNNKEL (reference sequence). The CDR3 totals 14 residues. Trimming removed 0 bases from V and 1 base from J, with 6 bases in between. The CDR3 sequence is CASSQDWDNYGYTF. The CDR3 DNA is TGTGCCAGCAGCCAAGATTGGGATAACTATGGCTACACCTTC. Supplemented by reference TRBV3-1 and TRBJ1-2, the full variable domain reads DTAVSQTPKYLVTQMGNDKSIKCEQNLGHDTMYWYKQDSKKFLKIMFSYNNKELIINETVPNRFSPKSPDKAHLNLHINSLELGDSAVYFCASSQDWDNYGYTFGSGTRLTVV.

This clonotype has only a few counts. The genes are TRBV27 and TRBJ2-3; D may be TRBD1 (5 bases). Germline assignment: CDR1 MNHEY and CDR2 SMNVEV (reference sequence). Between the trimmed V and J ends, which lost 3 bases and 6 bases, there was a span of 13 bases. This CDR3 contains 14 residues. The CDR3 DNA sequence: TGTGCCAGCAGTTTTCCAGGGATTTTGGATACGCAGTATTTT. Translating it yields CASSFPGILDTQYF.